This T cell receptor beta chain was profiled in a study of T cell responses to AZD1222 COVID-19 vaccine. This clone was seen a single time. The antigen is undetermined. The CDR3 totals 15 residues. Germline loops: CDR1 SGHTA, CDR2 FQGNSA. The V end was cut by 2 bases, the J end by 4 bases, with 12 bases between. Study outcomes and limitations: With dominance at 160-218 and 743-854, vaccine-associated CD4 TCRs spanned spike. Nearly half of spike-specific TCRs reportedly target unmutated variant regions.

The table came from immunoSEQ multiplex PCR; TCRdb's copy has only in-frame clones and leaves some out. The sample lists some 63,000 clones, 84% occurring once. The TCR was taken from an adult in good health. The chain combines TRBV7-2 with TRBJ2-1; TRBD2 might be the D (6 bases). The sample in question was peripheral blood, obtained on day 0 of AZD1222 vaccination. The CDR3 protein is CASSLRRDLYNEQFF. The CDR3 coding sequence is TGTGCCAGCAGCTTAAGGCGGGACCTTTACAATGAGCAGTTCTTC.